This T cell receptor beta chain was recovered during a study of vaccination and CD4 T cells after COVID-19. Study summary: Overlapping spike peptides of SARS-CoV-2, HCoV-NL63, HCoV-OC43 and HCoV-229E were used, and cells were stimulated with them.

As for treatment: roughly nine-day PBMC culture with coronavirus spike peptide pools or control peptides (ViraFEST assay). The CDR3 is 15 amino acids. Looked up from germline, CDR1 is MNHNS and CDR2 is SASEGT. J was trimmed by 9 bases and V by 6 bases; bases with no gene match: 6. Regarding this clonotype: The antigen remains unidentified.

With the Oncomine TCR Beta short-read assay, DNA from cultured CD4+ T cells was sequenced. TCRdb fed the PCR reads into MiXCR, producing one record per CDR3 protein. The sample holds about 19,000 distinct CDR3 sequences, 51% seen once. The J gene is TRBJ1-6, the V gene TRBV6-1; 12 bases are a match to TRBD1. This sequence originates from a human donor who had recovered from COVID-19. This specimen consisted of CD4+ T cells from blood, cultured in vitro, obtained before SARS-CoV-2 vaccination. In nucleotides, the CDR3 is TGTGCCAGCAGGGGGACAGGGGGCCGGGGTTCACCCCTCCACTTT. Amino acids: CASRGTGGRGSPLHF.